This T cell receptor (beta chain) was recovered during a study of blood T cell repertoires in COVID-19. Study summary: Samples of COVID-19 (acute and convalescent) were obtained from the United States, Italy and Spain. PBMCs, B-cell-depleted T cells, or T cells were the source of the cDNA or gDNA that made up the material.

Per the original data handling: Reference gene primers were amplified, and this amplification served to estimate nucleated cell counts. Data came from immunoSEQ multiplex PCR; TCRdb stores just in-frame clones and leaves some out. V, J and clone size are those of that table, while D and trimming were read from the DNA. This sample carries roughly 200,000 clones, over 60% of them seen once, and the ten largest clones take 4.5% to 7%. V was trimmed by 3 bases and J by 7 bases, leaving 13 bases between them. CDR1 and CDR2 (germline): SGHRS, YFSETQ. The CDR3 extends over 13 amino acids. The specimen was peripheral blood. The gene calls are TRBV5-1 and TRBJ1-1; the D gene is possibly TRBD1 (5 bases). The TCR was taken from a woman in her 70s with acute or convalescent COVID-19. The CDR3 DNA follows: TGCGCCAGCAGCTCAAGGGGCCCAGGTGAAGCTTTCTTT. Amino acids: CASSSRGPGEAFF.